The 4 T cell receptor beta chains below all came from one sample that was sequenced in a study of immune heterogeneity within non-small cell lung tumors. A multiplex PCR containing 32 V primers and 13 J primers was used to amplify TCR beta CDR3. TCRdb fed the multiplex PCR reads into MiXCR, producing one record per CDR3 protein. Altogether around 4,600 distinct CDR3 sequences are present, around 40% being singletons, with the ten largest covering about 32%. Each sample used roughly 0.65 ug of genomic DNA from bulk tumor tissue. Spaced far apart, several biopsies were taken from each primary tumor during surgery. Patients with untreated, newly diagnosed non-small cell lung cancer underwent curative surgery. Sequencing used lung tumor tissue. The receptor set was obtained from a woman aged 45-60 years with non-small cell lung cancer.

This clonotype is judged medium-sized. The CDR3 reads CASSLALAYGYTF. Written as DNA, the CDR3 is TGTGCCAGCAGCTTAGCGCTAGCCTATGGCTACACCTTC. The chain carries TRBV7-2 and TRBJ1-2; D is ambiguous. Germline assignment: CDR1 SGHTA and CDR2 FQGNSA. The CDR3 loop spans 13 amino acids. Between the trimmed V and J ends, which lost 0 bases and 4 bases, there was a span of 6 bases.

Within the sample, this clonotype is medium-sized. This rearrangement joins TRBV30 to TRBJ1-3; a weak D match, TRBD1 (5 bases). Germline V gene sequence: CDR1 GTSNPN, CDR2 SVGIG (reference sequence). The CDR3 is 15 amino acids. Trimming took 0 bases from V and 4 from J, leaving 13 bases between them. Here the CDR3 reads CAWSVGAGRGNTIYF. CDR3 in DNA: TGTGCCTGGAGTGTAGGAGCAGGGCGAGGAAACACCATATATTTT.

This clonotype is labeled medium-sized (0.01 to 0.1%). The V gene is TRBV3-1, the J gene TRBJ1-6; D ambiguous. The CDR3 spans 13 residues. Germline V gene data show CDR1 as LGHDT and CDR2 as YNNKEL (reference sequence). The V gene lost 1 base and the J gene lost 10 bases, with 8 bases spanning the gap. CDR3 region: CASSQVFDSPLHF. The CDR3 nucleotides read TGTGCCAGCAGCCAAGTTTTCGACTCACCCCTCCACTTT. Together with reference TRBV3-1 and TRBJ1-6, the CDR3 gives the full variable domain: DTAVSQTPKYLVTQMGNDKSIKCEQNLGHDTMYWYKQDSKKFLKIMFSYNNKELIINETVPNRFSPKSPDKAHLNLHINSLELGDSAVYFCASSQVFDSPLHFGNGTRLTVT.

CDR3 loop: CATSDSPGLAGNEQFF. In DNA form, the CDR3 reads TGTGCCACCAGTGATTCACCGGGACTAGCGGGTAATGAGCAGTTCTTC. The J gene is TRBJ2-1, the V gene TRBV24-1, with 12 bases fitting TRBD2. The germline V gene has CDR1 KGHDR and CDR2 SFDVKD. The length of the CDR3 is 16 residues. The J segment lost 7 bases and the V segment lost 2 bases, leaving 5 bases of the junction unmatched.